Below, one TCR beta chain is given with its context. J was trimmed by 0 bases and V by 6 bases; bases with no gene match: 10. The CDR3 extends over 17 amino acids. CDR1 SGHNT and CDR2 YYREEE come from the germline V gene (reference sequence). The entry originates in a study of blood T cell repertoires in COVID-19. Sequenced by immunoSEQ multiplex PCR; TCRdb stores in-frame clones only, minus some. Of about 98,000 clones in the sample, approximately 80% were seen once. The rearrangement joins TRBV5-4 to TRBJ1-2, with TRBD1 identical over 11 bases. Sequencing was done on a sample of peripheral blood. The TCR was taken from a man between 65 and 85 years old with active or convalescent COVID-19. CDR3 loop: CASTGTGGLGANYGYTF. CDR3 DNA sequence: TGTGCCAGCACCGGGACAGGGGGACTGGGAGCTAACTATGGCTACACCTTC.